The clone carrying this T cell receptor (beta chain) turned up a few times. Its antigen is still unknown. The table came from immunoSEQ multiplex PCR; TCRdb's copy has only in-frame clones and leaves some out. The table has tens of thousands of clones, more than 90% seen once; the top ten hold more than 0.3%. This sample is part of a study of graft-versus-host responses after intestinal transplantation. The ends were cut back, 0 bases at V and 2 bases at J, with 15 bases in the middle. The CDR3 contains 16 residues. Germline V lookup: CDR1 SGDLS, CDR2 YYNGEE. Study-level points and caveats: Researchers found peak circulating GvH clone levels linked to early post-transplant HvG declines. Detection of GvH clones occurred in recipient marrow, and some had their first appearance in ileum or blood. Across patients carrying graft-donor T cell macrochimerism, allografts held high graft-versus-host to host-versus-graft clonal ratios.

The source was unstimulated CD4+ T cells sorted from spleen or lymph node cells, collected before intestinal transplant. The clonotype originates from a human donor who received an intestinal transplant. This chain uses TRBV9 with TRBJ2-7, with D possibly being TRBD2 (6 bases). The CDR3 bases are TGTGCCAGCAGCGTAGGAGTCACACGGACTACCTACGAGCAGTACTTC. It codes for CASSVGVTRTTYEQYF.